Listed here are 6 T cell receptor beta chains from one sample, sequenced in a study of blood T cells in healthy people across ages (dated by TCRdb to about 2015). The library was made by 5' RACE. Sequencing was carried out with an Illumina HiSeq 2500. A second PCR of about 7 to 12 cycles was run with a J-beta primer mix and a sample-barcoded 5' primer. In-frame beta chains were kept once TCRdb had trimmed the public reads at Q25 with fastp and called clones with MiXCR. For every CDR3 protein sequence, its rows merge into one entry that carries the most common genes and DNA. The sample data list roughly 570,000 distinct CDR3 sequences, and 25% to 30% of these were observed just once. The top ten constitute less than 20% of the sample. The sequencing input was blood. All receptors come from a woman in her 70s in good health.

The chain couples TRBV29-1 to TRBJ1-2, with a possible D match to TRBD1 (6 bases). Trimming stripped 1 base from V and 4 bases from J, with 10 bases between. The CDR3 contains 13 residues. Per germline, CDR1 SQVTM and CDR2 ANQGSEA. The CDR3 DNA reads as TGCAGCGTTGAAGGTGCAGGGGCCTATGGCTACACCTTC. Protein product: CSVEGAGAYGYTF.

The chain links TRBV5-1 to TRBJ2-5, with D perhaps matching TRBD1 (6 bases). The CDR3 contains 14 residues. The germline gives CDR1 SGHRS, CDR2 YFSETQ. Between the trimmed V and J ends, which lost 3 bases and 3 bases, there was a span of 12 bases. The CDR3 DNA reads TGCGCCAGCAGCTGGGGACAAGGGGAAGAGACCCAGTACTTC. It yields the protein CASSWGQGEETQYF. Complete variable domain (other parts from reference TRBV5-1 and TRBJ2-5): KAGVTQTPRYLIKTRGQQVTLSCSPISGHRSVSWYQQTPGQGLQFLFEYFSETQRNKGNFPGRFSGRQFSNSRSEMNVSTLELGDSALYLCASSWGQGEETQYFGPGTRLLVL.

The chain combines TRBV6-2 or TRBV6-3 with TRBJ1-4, with D possibly matching TRBD1 (5 bases). This CDR3 has 14 residues. Trimming stripped 4 bases from V and 8 bases from J, with 14 bases between. The germline V gene has CDR1 MNHEY and CDR2 SVGEGT. CDR3 in DNA: TGTGCCAGCAGTTCTGCAGGGTCTGAAGAAAAACTGTTTTTT. Its protein product is CASSSAGSEEKLFF.

This clonotype came up many times. The chain couples TRBV9 to TRBJ2-5, with 7 nucleotides matching TRBD1. The germline gives CDR1 SGDLS, CDR2 YYNGEE. The CDR3 covers 13 residues. The V segment lost 4 bases and the J segment 5 bases; nucleotides outside the gene matches: 5. The CDR3 DNA is TGTGCCAGCAGCCGCGACAGGGTGGAGACCCAGTACTTC. This codes for CASSRDRVETQYF.

This clonotype came up a few times. The gene calls are TRBV7-2 and TRBJ2-5; D gene uncertain. The closer fit of TRBJ2-7 to the DNA end suggests the J call may be wrong. Germline CDR1 is SGHTA and CDR2 is FQGNSA. The CDR3 length is 13 residues. This chain's CDR3 is CASSSHSVYEQYF. DNA of the CDR3: TGTGCCAGCAGCTCCCATTCCGTCTACGAGCAGTACTTC.

This clonotype came up a few times. V gene TRBV10-3 combines with J gene TRBJ2-3, with 8 bases lining up with TRBD2. Germline V gene data show CDR1 as ENHRY and CDR2 as SYGVKD. CDR3 size: 13 residues. Trimming took 8 bases from V and 3 from J; bases not matched to a gene: 4. The CDR3 spells CAIGLAGTDTQYF. The DNA of the CDR3 is TGTGCCATCGGACTAGCCGGGACAGATACGCAGTATTTT.